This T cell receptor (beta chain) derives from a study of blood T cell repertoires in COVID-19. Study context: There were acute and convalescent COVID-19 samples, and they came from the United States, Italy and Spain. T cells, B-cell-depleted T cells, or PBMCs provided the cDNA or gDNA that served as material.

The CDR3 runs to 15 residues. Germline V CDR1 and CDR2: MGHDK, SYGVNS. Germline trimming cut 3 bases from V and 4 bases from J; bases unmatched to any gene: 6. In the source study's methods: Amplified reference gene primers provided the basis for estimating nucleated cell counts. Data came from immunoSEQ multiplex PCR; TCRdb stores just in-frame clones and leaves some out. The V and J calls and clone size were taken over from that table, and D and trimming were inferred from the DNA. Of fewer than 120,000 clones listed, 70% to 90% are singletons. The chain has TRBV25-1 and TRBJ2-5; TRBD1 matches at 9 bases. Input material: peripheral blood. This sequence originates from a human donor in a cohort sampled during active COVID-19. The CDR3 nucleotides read TGTGCCAGCAGTGAGCCTGGACAGGGGAGAGAGACCCAGTACTTC. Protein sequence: CASSEPGQGRETQYF.